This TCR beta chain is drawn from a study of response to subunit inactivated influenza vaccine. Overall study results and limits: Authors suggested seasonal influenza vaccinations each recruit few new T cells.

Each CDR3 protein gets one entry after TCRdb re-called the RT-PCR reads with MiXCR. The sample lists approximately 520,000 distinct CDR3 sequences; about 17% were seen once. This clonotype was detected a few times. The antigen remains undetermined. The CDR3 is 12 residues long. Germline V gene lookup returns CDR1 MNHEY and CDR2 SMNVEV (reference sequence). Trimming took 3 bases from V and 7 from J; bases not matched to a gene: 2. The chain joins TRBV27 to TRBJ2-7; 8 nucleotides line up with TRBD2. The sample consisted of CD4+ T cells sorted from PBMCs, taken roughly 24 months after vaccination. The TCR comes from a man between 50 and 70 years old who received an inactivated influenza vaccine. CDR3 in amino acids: CASSFLAGEQYF. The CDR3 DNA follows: TGTGCCAGCAGTTTTTTAGCGGGGGAGCAGTACTTC.